This record concerns one TCR beta chain sequence. Its antigen is undetermined. This record comes from a study of shared clonotypes between healthy human individuals. Study-wide findings and caveats: Some naive CD4 clonotypes, roughly 5%, turned up in common across a handful of donors.

The germline CDR1 and CDR2 sequences are MRHNA and SNTAGT. V shed 6 bases and J shed 4 bases, with 13 bases lying between them. The CDR3 runs to 14 residues. Assay used: immunoSEQ multiplex PCR; TCRdb lists only in-frame clones, some missing. The sample has some 2,500,000 clones; around 92% are singletons. The J gene is TRBJ2-1, the V gene TRBV6-4, with D perhaps TRBD1 (6 bases). Sequencing was carried out using naive CD4+ T cells from PBMCs. Subset: CD45RA+ positively selected. The source is a man aged 18 to 29 in good health. Some clones in this sample may be carry-over from other donors' samples. CDR3 loop: CASSQQGSYNEQFF. The CDR3 DNA reads TGTGCCAGCAGCCAACAGGGTTCTTACAATGAGCAGTTCTTC.